One and the same sample provided the 2 T cell receptor beta chains below, sequenced in a study of cytomegalovirus exposure and HLA in healthy donors. PCR amplification relied on 60 Vbeta primers (plus 13 Jbeta primers). Method: immunoSEQ multiplex PCR; TCRdb's copy keeps in-frame clones and lacks some. Across some 76,000 clones, the top ten clones capture approximately 5.4% of the sample. Sample: PBMCs. These receptors were obtained from a man aged 40-49 years in good health and CMV-seronegative.

The V call is TRBV9, the J call TRBJ2-1; 10 bases agree with TRBD2. V dropped 3 bases and J dropped 2; count of bases not matched to a gene: 5. This CDR3 region has 16 residues. Germline lookup yields CDR1 SGDLS and CDR2 YYNGEE. In DNA form, the CDR3 reads TGTGCCAGCAGCGGACTAGCGGGTAACACCTACAATGAGCAGTTCTTC. This sequence encodes CASSGLAGNTYNEQFF.

The chain has TRBV7-2 and TRBJ2-5; TRBD2 matches at 10 bases. Germline CDR1 reads SGHTA; CDR2 reads FQGNSA. This CDR3 contains 17 residues. With V trimmed by 1 base and J by 1 base, 6 bases remained unmatched. The CDR3 protein is CASSLVGAGGPQETQYF. Here the CDR3 DNA reads TGTGCCAGCAGCTTAGTAGGAGCGGGGGGGCCCCAAGAGACCCAGTACTTC.